Sequencing of this TCR beta chain was carried out in a study of PD-1 blockade in classical Hodgkin lymphoma. This CDR3 is built from 13 residues. Trimming left V 9 bases short and J 5 bases short, with 16 bases between. Germline lookup yields CDR1 LNHDA and CDR2 SQIVND (reference sequence). Repertoires were generated with immunoSEQ multiplex PCR, while TCRdb's copy carries only in-frame clones and drops some. The data contain about 8,500 clones, roughly four fifths of them singletons. Every patient relapsed after autologous stem cell transplantation, and brentuximab vedotin exposure varied. Negative magnetic selection isolated CD4+ T cells from thawed PBMCs. Under best response, outcomes were complete response, partial response or progressive disease. A remark on this clone: Its antigen is as yet unknown.

Overall study results and limits: Complete responders matched newly diagnosed patients in baseline diversity. Patients starting nivolumab less than 1 year after ASCT had lower diversity and were excluded from later analyses. The authors have not defined what causes the repertoire differences, possibly disease activity or prior therapy.

This sequence was found in a human donor with classical Hodgkin lymphoma. The genes are TRBV19 and TRBJ2-5; D is unclear. The sequences come from CD4+ T cells from blood, collected at baseline. This CDR3 is CASGVGLRETQYF. The CDR3 DNA is TGTGCCAGCGGTGTTGGGCTCCGGGAGACCCAGTACTTC.